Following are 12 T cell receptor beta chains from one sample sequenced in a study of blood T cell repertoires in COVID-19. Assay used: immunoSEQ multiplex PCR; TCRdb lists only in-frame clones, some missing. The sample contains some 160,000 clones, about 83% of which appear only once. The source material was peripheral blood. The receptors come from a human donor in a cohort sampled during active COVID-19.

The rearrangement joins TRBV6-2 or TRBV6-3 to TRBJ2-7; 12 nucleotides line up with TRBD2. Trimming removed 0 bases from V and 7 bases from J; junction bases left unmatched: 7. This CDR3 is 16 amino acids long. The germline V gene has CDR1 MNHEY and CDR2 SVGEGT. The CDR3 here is CASSYSGTSGRIEQYF. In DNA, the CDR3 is TGTGCCAGCAGTTACTCCGGAACTAGCGGGAGGATTGAGCAGTACTTC.

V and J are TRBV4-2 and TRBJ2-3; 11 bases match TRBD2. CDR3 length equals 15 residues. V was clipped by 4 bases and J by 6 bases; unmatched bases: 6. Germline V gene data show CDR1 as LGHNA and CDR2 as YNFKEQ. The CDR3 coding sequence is TGTGCCAGCAGCCCCATAGCGGGGGGGCCCGATACGCAGTATTTT. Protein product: CASSPIAGGPDTQYF.

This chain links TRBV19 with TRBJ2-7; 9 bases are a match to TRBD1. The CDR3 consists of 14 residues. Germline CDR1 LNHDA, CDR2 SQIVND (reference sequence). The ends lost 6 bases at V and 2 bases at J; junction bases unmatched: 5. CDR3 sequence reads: CASSANRGPYEQYF. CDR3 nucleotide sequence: TGTGCCAGTAGCGCCAACAGGGGGCCCTACGAGCAGTACTTC.

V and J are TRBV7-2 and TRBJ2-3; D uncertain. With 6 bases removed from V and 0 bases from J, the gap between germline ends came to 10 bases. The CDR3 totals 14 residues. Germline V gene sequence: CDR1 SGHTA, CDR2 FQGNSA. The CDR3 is CASRADFSTDTQYF. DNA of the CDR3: TGTGCCAGCAGAGCCGACTTTAGCACAGATACGCAGTATTTT.

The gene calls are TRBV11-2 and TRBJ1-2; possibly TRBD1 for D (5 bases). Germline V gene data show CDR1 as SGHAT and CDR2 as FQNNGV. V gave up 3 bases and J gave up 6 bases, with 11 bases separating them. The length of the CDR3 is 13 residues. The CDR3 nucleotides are TGTGCCAGCAGCTTGGGCAGGGCCAATGGCTACACCTTC. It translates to CASSLGRANGYTF.

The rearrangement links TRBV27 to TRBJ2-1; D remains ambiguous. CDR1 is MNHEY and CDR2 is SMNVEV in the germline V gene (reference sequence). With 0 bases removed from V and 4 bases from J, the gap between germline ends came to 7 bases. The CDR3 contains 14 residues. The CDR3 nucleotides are TGTGCCAGCAGTTTATCCTCCAGGTACAATGAGCAGTTCTTC. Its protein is CASSLSSRYNEQFF.

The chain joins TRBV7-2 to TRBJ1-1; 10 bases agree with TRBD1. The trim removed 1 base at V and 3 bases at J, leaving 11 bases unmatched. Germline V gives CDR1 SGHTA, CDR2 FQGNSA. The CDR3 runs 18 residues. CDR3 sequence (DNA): TGTGCCAGCAGCTTAGAATGGTGGCTAGGGACAGGGGACACTGAAGCTTTCTTT. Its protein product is CASSLEWWLGTGDTEAFF.

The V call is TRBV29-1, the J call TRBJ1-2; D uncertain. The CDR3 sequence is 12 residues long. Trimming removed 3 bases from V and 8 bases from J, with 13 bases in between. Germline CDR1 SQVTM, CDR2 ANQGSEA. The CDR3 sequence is CSVEAAGGGYTF. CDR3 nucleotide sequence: TGCAGCGTTGAGGCGGCGGGCGGGGGCTACACCTTC. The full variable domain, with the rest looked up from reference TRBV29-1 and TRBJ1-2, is SAVISQKPSRDICQRGTSLTIQCQVDSQVTMMFWYRQQPGQSLTLIATANQGSEATYESGFVIDKFPISRPNLTFSTLTVSNMSPEDSSIYLCSVEAAGGGYTFGSGTRLTVV.

CDR3 residues: CASSQRGTVGNEQFF. CDR3 nucleotide sequence: TGTGCCAGCAGCCAACGGGGGACCGTAGGTAATGAGCAGTTCTTC. V and J are TRBV3-1 (or the pseudogene TRBV3-2) and TRBJ2-1; TRBD2 might be the D (6 bases). V lost 2 bases to trimming and J lost 7 bases, with 15 bases between them. From germline, CDR1 is LGHDT and CDR2 YNNKEL (reference sequence). CDR3 length: 15 amino acids.

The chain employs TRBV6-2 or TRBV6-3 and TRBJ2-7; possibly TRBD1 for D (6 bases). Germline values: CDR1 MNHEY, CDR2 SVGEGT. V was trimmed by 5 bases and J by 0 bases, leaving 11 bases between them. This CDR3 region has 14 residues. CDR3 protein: CASSLQGLSYEQYF. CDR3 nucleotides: TGTGCCAGCAGTCTACAGGGCCTCTCCTACGAGCAGTACTTC.

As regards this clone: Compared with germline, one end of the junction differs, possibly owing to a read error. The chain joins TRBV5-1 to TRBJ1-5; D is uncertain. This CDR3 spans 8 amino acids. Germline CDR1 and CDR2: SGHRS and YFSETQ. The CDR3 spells CASRRFVF. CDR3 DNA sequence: TGCGCCAGCAGGAGGTTTGTTTTT.

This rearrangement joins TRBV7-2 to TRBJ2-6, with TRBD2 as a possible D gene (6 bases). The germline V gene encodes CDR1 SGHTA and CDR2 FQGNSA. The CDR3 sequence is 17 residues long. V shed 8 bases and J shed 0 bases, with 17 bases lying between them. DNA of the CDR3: TGTGCCAGCGGAGGGGCAGGGTGGTACTCTGGGGCCAACGTCCTGACTTTC. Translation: CASGGAGWYSGANVLTF.